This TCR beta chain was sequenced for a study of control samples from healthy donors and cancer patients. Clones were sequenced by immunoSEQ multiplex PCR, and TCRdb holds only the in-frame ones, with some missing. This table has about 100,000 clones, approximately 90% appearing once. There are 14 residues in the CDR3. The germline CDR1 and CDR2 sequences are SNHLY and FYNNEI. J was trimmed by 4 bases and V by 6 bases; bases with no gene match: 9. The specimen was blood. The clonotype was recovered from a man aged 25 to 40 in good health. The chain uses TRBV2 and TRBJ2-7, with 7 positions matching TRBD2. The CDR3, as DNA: TGTGCCAGCAGCGGGAGCGGGAAGAATTACGAGCAGTACTTC. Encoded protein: CASSGSGKNYEQYF. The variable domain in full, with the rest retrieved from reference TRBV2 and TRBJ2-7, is EPEVTQTPSHQVTQMGQEVILRCVPISNHLYFYWYRQILGQKVEFLVSFYNNEISEKSEIFDDQFSVERPDGSNFTLKIRSTKLEDSAMYFCASSGSGKNYEQYFGPGTRLTVT.